The 18 T cell receptor beta chains in this list originate from one sample, sequenced in a study of neurological immune-mediated disorders. TCRdb reprocessed the 5' RACE reads via MiXCR and lists one record per CDR3 protein. This sample has 35,000 to 40,000 distinct CDR3 sequences, with roughly 10% found just once. The sequenced material came from CD4+ T cells from blood. Every receptor here comes from a woman aged 25 to 39 with HTLV-1-associated myelopathy (HAM/TSP).

This clonotype was recorded many times. This chain joins TRBV3-1 and TRBJ2-5; TRBD2 matches 7 bases. Trimming took 4 bases from V and 2 from J; bases not matched to a gene: 4. Germline V CDR1 and CDR2: LGHDT, YNNKEL (reference sequence). This CDR3 comprises 14 residues. CDR3 in DNA: TGTGCCAGCAGCCTAACGGGGGGACAAGAGACCCAGTACTTC. This gives the protein CASSLTGGQETQYF.

In its sample, this clonotype was seen many times. V and J are TRBV5-1 and TRBJ2-4, with D uncertain. The germline V gene encodes CDR1 SGHRS and CDR2 YFSETQ. V was shortened by 0 bases and J by 0 bases, with 4 bases between the two germline ends. The CDR3 is made up of 14 amino acids. The chain's CDR3 is CASSLEIAKNIQYF. The CDR3 coding sequence is TGCGCCAGCAGCTTGGAAATAGCCAAAAACATTCAGTACTTC. The full variable domain, completed using reference TRBV5-1 and TRBJ2-4, is KAGVTQTPRYLIKTRGQQVTLSCSPISGHRSVSWYQQTPGQGLQFLFEYFSETQRNKGNFPGRFSGRQFSNSRSEMNVSTLELGDSALYLCASSLEIAKNIQYFGAGTRLSVL.

This clonotype was detected many times. This rearrangement joins TRBV29-1 to TRBJ2-2; D is possibly TRBD1 (6 bases). The CDR3 length is 13 residues. The germline V gene encodes CDR1 SQVTM and CDR2 ANQGSEA. Trimming stripped 6 bases from V and 5 bases from J, with 13 bases between. CDR3 DNA sequence: TGCAGCGTCAGGACAGTCCTAACCGGGGAGCTGTTTTTT. The encoded protein is CSVRTVLTGELFF.

The chain combines TRBV5-1 with TRBJ2-2; D tentatively fits TRBD1 or TRBD2 (7 bases each). CDR3 length: 15 amino acids. Looked up from germline, CDR1 is SGHRS and CDR2 is YFSETQ. The V end was cut by 4 bases, the J end by 3 bases, with 13 bases between. DNA for the CDR3: TGCGCCAGCAGCCTGCAGGGGGGGGACACCGGGGAGCTGTTTTTT. Protein sequence: CASSLQGGDTGELFF.

At least ten counts were recorded for this clonotype. V usage is TRBV24-1 and J usage is TRBJ2-2; no clear D. V lost 5 bases to trimming and J lost 6 bases, with 12 bases between them. Germline V gene lookup returns CDR1 KGHDR and CDR2 SFDVKD. The length of the CDR3 is 14 residues. CDR3 sequence: CATSGTADAGELFF. CDR3 nucleotides: TGTGCCACCAGTGGCACCGCGGACGCCGGGGAGCTGTTTTTT.

A word on this clonotype: One end of the junction does not line up with germline, which may come from a read error. The V and J genes are TRBV5-5 and TRBJ1-4; D may be TRBD1 (6 bases). The CDR3 totals 16 residues. Germline CDR1 and CDR2: SGHKS and YYEKEE (reference sequence). In DNA, the CDR3 is TGTGTCAGCAGCACTTATCCGGGACGGGGGCGAGAAAAACTGTTTTTT. The encoded protein is CVSSTYPGRGREKLFF.

This clonotype was counted ten times or more. The J gene is TRBJ2-3, the V gene TRBV11-2; unclear D gene. V lost 6 bases to trimming and J lost 0 bases, with 7 bases between them. Germline V CDR1 and CDR2: SGHAT, FQNNGV. This CDR3 has 13 amino acids. This CDR3 is CASRPWSTDTQYF. CDR3 DNA: TGTGCCAGCAGACCTTGGAGCACAGATACGCAGTATTTT.

This clonotype was detected ten times or more. The chain uses TRBV3-1 and TRBJ2-1; tentatively, D is TRBD1 (5 bases). CDR3 size: 16 residues. Germline V gene lookup returns CDR1 LGHDT and CDR2 YNNKEL (reference sequence). Trimming pared 5 bases from V and 0 bases from J, leaving 14 bases between. This CDR3 is CASSVRQGRSYNEQFF. Written as DNA, the CDR3 is TGTGCCAGCAGCGTCCGTCAGGGCCGCTCCTACAATGAGCAGTTCTTC.

In this sample, this clonotype turned up many times. This chain links TRBV20-1 with TRBJ2-1; 13 bases fit TRBD2. Germline V CDR1 and CDR2: DFQATT, SNEGSKA (reference sequence). The CDR3 is 15 residues long. The ends lost 1 base at V and 8 bases at J; junction bases unmatched: 5. Here the CDR3 reads CSARGLAGGSDEQFF. CDR3 coding DNA: TGCAGTGCTAGAGGACTAGCGGGGGGATCGGATGAGCAGTTCTTC.

This clonotype appeared many times. Here the CDR3 reads CASSSGQGLGDGTEAFF. DNA for the CDR3: TGCGCCAGCAGCTCCGGACAGGGTTTGGGCGATGGCACTGAAGCTTTCTTT. V gene TRBV5-1 combines with J gene TRBJ1-1; 8 bases fit TRBD1. Germline CDR1 SGHRS, CDR2 YFSETQ. The CDR3 is made up of 17 amino acids. Germline trimming cut 3 bases from V and 4 bases from J; bases unmatched to any gene: 14.

V and J are TRBV7-9 and TRBJ2-7, with 9 nucleotides matching TRBD1. J gave up 1 base and V 7 bases, and 8 bases lay outside the gene matches. Looked up from germline, CDR1 is SEHNR and CDR2 is FQNEAQ (reference sequence). CDR3 length: 15 residues. CDR3 loop: CASIWVGTGSYEQYF. In DNA, the CDR3 is TGTGCCAGCATCTGGGTCGGGACAGGGTCCTACGAGCAGTACTTC.

This chain connects TRBV5-1 to TRBJ2-2; D call uncertain. Germline loops: CDR1 SGHRS, CDR2 YFSETQ. V was trimmed by 4 bases and J by 5 bases, leaving 12 bases between them. CDR3 length: 14 amino acids. The DNA of the CDR3 is TGCGCCAGCAGCCACCGCGGAACAACCGGGGAGCTGTTTTTT. Encoded protein: CASSHRGTTGELFF.

This clonotype was recorded only once. The junction differs from germline at one of its ends, possibly a read error. The rearrangement links TRBV12-3 or TRBV12-4 to TRBJ2-4; D is unclear. This CDR3 has 13 residues. In DNA, the CDR3 is TGTGCAAGCAGACCCCCCCTAGGAAACATTCAGTACTTC. Protein product: CASRPPLGNIQYF.

This clonotype was seen at least ten times. The chain couples TRBV4-2 to TRBJ2-3, with TRBD2 identical over 7 bases. V lost 4 bases and J lost 0; bases outside the gene matches: 16. The CDR3 loop spans 19 amino acids. CDR1 and CDR2 (germline): LGHNA, YNFKEQ. Here the CDR3 DNA reads TGTGCCAGCAGCCTCTCGGTCGGCGGGGGAATCGGTAGCACAGATACGCAGTATTTT. This gives the protein CASSLSVGGGIGSTDTQYF.

By sample fraction, this clonotype is medium-sized. This chain links TRBV20-1 with TRBJ2-7, with 11 nucleotides matching TRBD2. With V trimmed by 0 bases and J by 1 base, 11 bases remained unmatched. Per germline, CDR1 DFQATT and CDR2 SNEGSKA (reference sequence). CDR3 length equals 18 residues. CDR3: CSARDLLAGGQASYEQYF. The CDR3 DNA follows: TGCAGTGCTAGAGATCTGCTAGCGGGGGGCCAAGCGTCCTACGAGCAGTACTTC.

The sample holds many counts of this clonotype. This chain links TRBV29-1 with TRBJ1-3; TRBD1 agrees at 7 bases. Germline values: CDR1 SQVTM, CDR2 ANQGSEA. With V trimmed by 6 bases and J by 4 bases, 9 bases remained unmatched. This CDR3 has 14 residues. The CDR3 spells CSVQRGLGGNTIYF. For the CDR3, the DNA is TGCAGCGTACAAAGGGGGCTAGGCGGAAACACCATATATTTT.

This clonotype was seen many times. The chain combines TRBV12-3 or TRBV12-4 with TRBJ1-6; no clear D gene. V gave up 6 bases and J gave up 7 bases, with 19 bases separating them. The CDR3 spans 16 residues. CDR3 sequence reads: CASSLRGPVDNSPLHF. The CDR3 region has the DNA TGTGCCAGCAGCCTCCGCGGACCAGTAGACAATTCACCCCTCCACTTT.

The chain links TRBV12-3 or TRBV12-4 to TRBJ2-7; D uncertain. Between the trimmed V and J ends, which lost 5 bases and 10 bases, there was a span of 15 bases. The CDR3 runs 12 residues. Here the CDR3 reads CASSRVHYYQYF. The DNA for the CDR3 is TGTGCCAGCAGTCGTGTACACTACTATCAGTACTTC.